This record looks at one TCR beta chain sequence and its context. Each CDR3 protein is one row after TCRdb ran MiXCR on the RT-PCR reads. This sample has around 570,000 distinct CDR3 sequences, with around 11% found just once. This sample was taken from a study of response to subunit inactivated influenza vaccine. The germline V and J ends were trimmed by 3 bases and 4 bases, with 19 bases remaining between them. The CDR3 runs 17 residues. CDR1 SGHDT and CDR2 YYEEEE come from the germline V gene. These same records also appear under a second study, on T cells expressing NK-cell markers. That paper states: 5'RACE template switching built TCR beta cDNA with unique molecular identifiers.

The TCR comes from a man over 45 who received an inactivated influenza vaccine. The chain has TRBV5-6 and TRBJ2-2; D possibly corresponds to TRBD2 (6 bases). Specimen: PBMCs from blood, collected on the day of vaccination. The CDR3 protein is CASSSKIRVAATGELFF. As DNA, the CDR3 is TGTGCCAGCAGCTCCAAGATTCGGGTAGCGGCCACCGGGGAGCTGTTTTTT. Together with reference TRBV5-6 and TRBJ2-2, the CDR3 gives the full variable domain: DAGVTQSPTHLIKTRGQQVTLRCSPKSGHDTVSWYQQALGQGPQFIFQYYEEEERQRGNFPDRFSGHQFPNYSSELNVNALLLGDSALYLCASSSKIRVAATGELFFGEGSRLTVL.